This TCR beta chain was observed in a study of blood T cells in healthy people across ages. General study results and limits: Higher diversity and more naive CD4+ cells were features of long-lived donors, compared to aged donors. Since the PBMCs were unsorted, naive and antigen-experienced cells could not be conclusively compared.

The CDR3 length is 15 residues. CDR1 is SEHNR and CDR2 is FQNEAQ in the germline V gene (reference sequence). V trimming: 5 bases; J trimming: 0 bases; junction bases outside the gene matches: 4. Note on this clonotype: Antigen unknown.

The authors ran a second PCR of roughly 6 to 11 cycles using a sample-barcoded 5' primer and a J-beta primer mix. Using its own MiXCR run on the 5' RACE reads, TCRdb lists one record per CDR3 protein. The profile shows about 500,000 distinct CDR3 sequences, nearly 25% of them singletons. The data were also submitted as part of a second study, on T cells of mothers and their children. That work states: The study sampled a few healthy Caucasian mothers and their six children. The authors identified no persistent microchimeric T cell clones.

The TCR originated in a boy aged 5-17 years in good health. The chain is built from TRBV7-9 and TRBJ2-5; 9 positions agree with TRBD1. Material for sequencing was blood. CDR3: CASSRDRVDQETQYF. The CDR3, as DNA: TGTGCCAGCAGCCGGGACAGGGTCGACCAAGAGACCCAGTACTTC.